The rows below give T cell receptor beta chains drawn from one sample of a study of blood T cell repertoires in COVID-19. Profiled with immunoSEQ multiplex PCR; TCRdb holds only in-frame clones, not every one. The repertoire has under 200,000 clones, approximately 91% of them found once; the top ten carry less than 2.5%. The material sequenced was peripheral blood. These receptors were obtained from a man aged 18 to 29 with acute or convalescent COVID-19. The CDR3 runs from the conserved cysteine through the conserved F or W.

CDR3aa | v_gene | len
CASSPPGSSTDTQYF | TRBV18 | 15
CASSLVRTAGEEADTQYF | TRBV7-9 | 18
CASSGKGNYGYTF | TRBV19 | 13
CATSDHGTVTDTQYF | TRBV24-1 | 15
CASSLDRDNSPLHF | TRBV6-6 | 14
CASSLGGGLYGYTF | TRBV27 | 14
CASSKPGGWDGYTF | TRBV21-1 | 14
CASRQGATDTQYF | TRBV10-1 | 13
CASSLRRPLQETQYF | TRBV5-1 | 15
CASNRQENTEAFF | TRBV6-5 | 13
CASSQSAGNQPQHF | TRBV18 | 14
CARSCKRSWGNTEAFF | TRBV5-3 | 16
CASRRQGPMNTEAFF | TRBV6-5 | 15
CASSPASFSTSGTTTDTQYF | TRBV18 | 20
CASSEVSYEQYF | TRBV2 | 12
CASTETIPGNYGYTF | TRBV7-9 | 15
CASSLDQGQGIYEQYF | TRBV11-2 | 16
CASIVGRGNTEAFF | TRBV6-5 | 14
CASSSTHGTGSLAGKDNEQFF | TRBV27 | 21
CASSGLTGGHTEAFF | TRBV2 | 15
CASSPGYEQYF | TRBV7-9 | 11
CASSKVRQPGGNTEAFF | TRBV21-1 | 17
CASLRRELGTGELFF | TRBV6-5 | 15
CATSRVPGGELNEQFF | TRBV15 | 16
CASSQDEALPYEQYF | TRBV14 | 15
CSASVRGRGEKLFF | TRBV20-1 | 14
CATSDSTSGKAGYNEQFF | TRBV24-1 | 18
CASSQTGTGIGEQYF | TRBV7-7 | 15
CSVWGLAGYNEQFF | TRBV29-1 | 14
CASSSRDFTDTQYF | TRBV9 | 14
CASRSGYGAFF | TRBV6-5 | 11
CASSPGTAYEQYF | TRBV12-3/TRBV12-4 | 13
CASSPLTGGFYNEQFF | TRBV7-2 | 16
CASSPRQVPNEQFF | TRBV7-8 | 14
CASSYSGPIQETQYF | TRBV5-1 | 15
CATTGGNYGYTF | TRBV25-1 | 12
CSASGTEGNQPQHF | TRBV20-1 | 14
CASSILGGRIEDTQYF | TRBV19 | 16
CASISAGGRTEAFF | TRBV6-5 | 14
CASSLHSGNTIYF | TRBV3-1/TRBV3-2 | 13
CATSRDRDNSPLHF | TRBV15 | 14
CASSIQESCNQPQHF | TRBV21-1 | 15
CASSPGTKGGNTIYF | TRBV6-5 | 15